This T cell receptor beta chain was sequenced during a study of T cell repertoires in cytomegalovirus infection. Study-level background: The public TCR beta signatures pointed to both CMV infection and matching HLA type.

Study observations and caveats: The response measured ex vivo was dominated by TCR beta clonotypes (HLA-C-restricted and CMV-specific). Cumulative public TCR beta family frequency identified carriers of CMV plus the relevant HLA.

TCRdb analysed the reads with MiXCR anew, one entry per CDR3 protein. The sample contains some 180,000 distinct CDR3 sequences, less than 9.5% of which appear only once. In this sample, this clonotype turned up many times. Antigen specificity is unknown. V was clipped by 0 bases and J by 4 bases, with 9 bases between them. Germline CDR1 reads LGHNA; CDR2 reads YNFKEQ. This CDR3 is built from 14 residues. The sample taken for sequencing was PBMCs. The source is a human donor in good health (CMV status not recorded). Some clones in this sample may be carry-over from other donors' samples. The chain recombines TRBV4-2 with TRBJ1-2; D is perhaps TRBD1 (6 bases). CDR3 nucleotide sequence: TGTGCCAGCAGCCAAGATCTAGGGGGCTATGGCTACACCTTC. Translated: CASSQDLGGYGYTF.